The 23 T cell receptor beta chains below all came from one sample that was sequenced in a study of T cells in tuberculosis. The protocol was immunoSEQ multiplex PCR, while the TCRdb copy is restricted to in-frame clones and leaves out a portion. Among tens of thousands of clones listed, 70% to 90% were seen once. Stated time point: new active TB diagnosis, blood taken before or within 7 days of starting treatment. The material was PBMCs, obtained at tuberculosis diagnosis. The source is an adult with tuberculosis.

This chain joins TRBV11-2 and TRBJ2-5, with 7 positions matching TRBD2. Germline V gene sequence: CDR1 SGHAT, CDR2 FQNNGV. V lost 5 bases to trimming and J lost 5 bases; unmatched junction nucleotides: 8. The length of the CDR3 is 14 residues. CDR3 region: CASSVGRGGETQYF. In nucleotides, the CDR3 is TGTGCCAGCAGCGTGGGGCGGGGAGGGGAGACCCAGTACTTC.

The rearrangement uses TRBV4-3 and TRBJ2-3; D might be TRBD2 (6 bases). V lost 1 base and J 1 base, leaving 12 bases between the germline ends. The CDR3 sequence is 16 residues long. CDR1 is LGHNA and CDR2 is YSLEER in the germline V gene. CDR3 coding DNA: TGCGCCAGCAGCCAAGGGTGGCCTAGCGGCACAGATACGCAGTATTTT. It yields the protein CASSQGWPSGTDTQYF.

The chain couples TRBV10-3 to TRBJ1-4; D not certain. This CDR3 spans 14 amino acids. CDR1 is ENHRY and CDR2 is SYGVKD in the germline V gene. Trimming pared 6 bases from V and 8 bases from J, leaving 16 bases between. CDR3 protein: CAISLGGMQEKLFF. In DNA form, the CDR3 reads TGTGCCATCAGCCTGGGAGGGATGCAAGAAAAACTGTTTTTT.

The genes are TRBV5-1 and TRBJ1-2; D perhaps matches TRBD1 (5 bases). The CDR3 has 14 amino acids. Germline V gene lookup returns CDR1 SGHRS and CDR2 YFSETQ. Deletions cut 3 bases from V and 5 bases from J, with 14 bases between. In DNA, the CDR3 is TGCGCCAGCAGCTCTTCGACAGTTCCTTATGGCTACACCTTC. Its protein is CASSSSTVPYGYTF.

The V and J genes are TRBV5-4 and TRBJ2-1; possible D gene TRBD1, 5 bases. The CDR3 loop spans 13 amino acids. Trimming took off 2 bases at V and 7 bases at J, with 10 bases between the two ends. Germline-derived CDR1 and CDR2 are SGHNT and YYREEE (reference sequence). The CDR3 bases are TGTGCCAGCAGCTTCCGGACACCAAATGAGCAGTTCTTC. Its translation: CASSFRTPNEQFF.

The chain carries TRBV13 and TRBJ1-2, with 9 nucleotides matching TRBD1. The V gene end was trimmed by 6 bases and the J gene end by 8 bases; junction bases not matched to a gene: 10. The CDR3 length is 14 residues. The germline V gene encodes CDR1 PRHDT and CDR2 FYEKMQ (reference sequence). The CDR3 here is CASSRTGGERGYTF. The DNA for the CDR3 is TGTGCCAGCAGTCGTACAGGGGGCGAGAGGGGCTACACCTTC.

This chain connects TRBV6-6 to TRBJ1-5; 10 positions match TRBD1. Germline trimming cut 10 bases from V and 6 bases from J; bases unmatched to any gene: 9. This CDR3 contains 14 residues. Germline CDR1 is MNHNY and CDR2 is SVGAGI (reference sequence). CDR3 coding DNA: TGTGCCACCCGACAGGGGGCTGTCGGTCAGCCCCAGCATTTT. It translates to CATRQGAVGQPQHF.

The V call is TRBV27, the J call TRBJ1-1, with 9 bases identical to TRBD1. Germline values: CDR1 MNHEY, CDR2 SMNVEV (reference sequence). The CDR3 has 14 amino acids. V gave up 2 bases and J gave up 7 bases; unmatched junction bases: 5. Here the CDR3 DNA reads TGTGCCAGCAGTTTAGGGGACAGGGCTGGTGAAGCTTTCTTT. Translated, it gives CASSLGDRAGEAFF.

The chain is built from TRBV30 and TRBJ2-7, with 10 bases that match TRBD1. Per germline, CDR1 GTSNPN and CDR2 SVGIG (reference sequence). V lost 2 bases, J lost 2 bases, and 3 bases stayed unmatched. The CDR3 extends over 14 amino acids. The DNA for the CDR3 is TGTGCCTGGAGTACCGGGACAGGGGCCTACGAGCAGTACTTC. Protein: CAWSTGTGAYEQYF.

The J gene is TRBJ1-5, the V gene TRBV1. TRBV1 constitutes a pseudogene. There are 16 residues in the CDR3. In DNA form, the CDR3 reads TGCACCAGCAGCCAAGAAGATGGCACTACCATTGGGCCCCAGCATTTT. Its translation: CTSSQEDGTTIGPQHF.

In the case of this clone: Its ends do not fully match the called genes, so a read error is possible. The V gene is TRBV7-7, the J gene TRBJ2-5; TRBD2 agrees at 9 bases. This CDR3 has 15 residues. From germline, CDR1 is SSHAT and CDR2 FNYEAQ (reference sequence). The CDR3 spells CASSLGSGGRETQYF. The CDR3 DNA follows: TGTGCTAGCAGCTTGGGTAGCGGGGGACGAGAGACCCAGTACTTC.

This clone was detected only once. V and J are TRBV27 and TRBJ2-1; tentatively, D is TRBD2 (7 bases). This CDR3 has 15 residues. Germline-derived CDR1 and CDR2 are MNHEY and SMNVEV (reference sequence). V was cut by 2 bases and J by 8 bases, with 16 bases left in between. In DNA form, the CDR3 reads TGTGCCAGCAGTTTAGTAGGGGGGGGCCTTCATGAGCAGTTCTTC. Protein: CASSLVGGGLHEQFF.

This clone was observed once. J is TRBJ2-7 and V is TRBV6-5; 11 bases are a match to TRBD2. CDR3 length: 15 amino acids. Germline lookup yields CDR1 MNHEY and CDR2 SVGAGI. The trim removed 5 bases at V and 3 bases at J, leaving 6 bases unmatched. As DNA, the CDR3 is TGTGCCAGCAGTACCGGACTAGCGGGCCTCTACGAGCAGTACTTC. It yields the protein CASSTGLAGLYEQYF.

V and J are TRBV4-1 and TRBJ1-1; no clear D. Deletions cut 0 bases from V and 4 bases from J, with 12 bases between. The CDR3 contains 15 residues. Germline-derived CDR1 and CDR2 are MGHRA and YSYEKL. The CDR3: CASSQDSRAVTEAFF. The CDR3 DNA sequence: TGCGCCAGCAGCCAAGACTCGAGGGCGGTCACTGAAGCTTTCTTT.

With respect to this clone: Other DNA sequences within the sample encode an identical CDR3. CDR3 loop: CASSQVVNSNQPQHF. The CDR3 bases are TGCGCCAGCAGCCAAGTAGTTAATAGCAATCAGCCCCAGCATTTT. The chain employs TRBV4-1 and TRBJ1-5, with D unresolved. The CDR3 runs 15 residues. V lost 1 base, J lost 0 bases, and 7 bases lay in between. The germline gives CDR1 MGHRA, CDR2 YSYEKL.

The genes are TRBV5-4 and TRBJ2-2; 8 nucleotides align to TRBD1. CDR1 is SGHNT and CDR2 is YYREEE in the germline V gene (reference sequence). Trimming took 4 bases from V and 3 from J; bases not matched to a gene: 5. The CDR3 has 15 amino acids. Written as DNA, the CDR3 is TGTGCCAGCAGCGGACCGGGACAGGACACCGGGGAGCTGTTTTTT. This sequence encodes CASSGPGQDTGELFF.

The chain carries TRBV6-6 and TRBJ2-1; a possible D gene is TRBD1 (8 bases). The CDR3 consists of 14 residues. V was pared by 2 bases and J by 8 bases, with 13 bases between. Germline V gene lookup returns CDR1 MNHNY and CDR2 SVGAGI (reference sequence). Here the CDR3 DNA reads TGTGCCAGCAGTTACGGACAGGGAGGGGATGAGCAGTTCTTC. Its translation: CASSYGQGGDEQFF.

The chain uses TRBV18 and TRBJ2-1; a possible D gene is TRBD2 (7 bases). CDR1 is KGHSH and CDR2 is LQKENI in the germline V gene. The length of the CDR3 is 16 residues. The V gene lost 3 bases and the J gene lost 2 bases, with 14 bases spanning the gap. Here the CDR3 DNA reads TGTGCCAGCTCACCGTCCGGGGGGCGGCCCTACAATGAGCAGTTCTTC. It specifies CASSPSGGRPYNEQFF.

The V gene is TRBV10-2, the J gene TRBJ1-6; D gene unclear. CDR1 is WSHSY, CDR2 SAAADI, per germline. The CDR3 is made up of 13 amino acids. Trimming removed 2 bases from V and 6 bases from J, with 5 bases in between. The CDR3 reads CASSEQINSPLHF. The CDR3 DNA follows: TGCGCCAGCAGTGAGCAGATTAATTCACCCCTCCACTTT.

The rearrangement uses TRBV6-1 and TRBJ1-6; D not resolved. CDR1 MNHNS and CDR2 SASEGT come from the germline V gene. This CDR3 contains 12 residues. V was clipped by 1 base and J by 9 bases, with 4 bases between them. The CDR3 coding sequence is TGTGCCAGCAGTGAAGTCATTTCACCCCTCCACTTT. Protein product: CASSEVISPLHF.

The gene calls are TRBV7-3 and TRBJ2-1; TRBD2 matches at 8 bases. V was clipped by 5 bases and J by 6 bases; unmatched bases: 6. The germline V gene encodes CDR1 SGHTA and CDR2 FQGTGA. This CDR3 region has 14 residues. The CDR3 is CASSPQAGVNEQFF. The CDR3 DNA is TGTGCCAGCAGCCCTCAAGCGGGAGTCAATGAGCAGTTCTTC.

The chain has TRBV28 and TRBJ2-1; D unresolved. V dropped 8 bases and J dropped 0 bases, with 11 bases sitting between them. Germline CDR1 MDHEN, CDR2 SYDVKM. This CDR3 is 14 amino acids long. As DNA, the CDR3 is TGTGCCAGCCGAGCAAGATCCTCCTACAATGAGCAGTTCTTC. Its protein product is CASRARSSYNEQFF.

This sequence joins TRBV4-1 and TRBJ1-1; 9 nucleotides agree with TRBD1. After removal of 7 bases from V and 3 bases from J, the junction contained 9 bases not matched to a gene. This CDR3 region has 15 residues. Germline V gene lookup returns CDR1 MGHRA and CDR2 YSYEKL. The CDR3 reads CASTNLRQGDTEAFF. The DNA for the CDR3 is TGCGCCAGCACTAACCTGCGACAGGGGGACACTGAAGCTTTCTTT.